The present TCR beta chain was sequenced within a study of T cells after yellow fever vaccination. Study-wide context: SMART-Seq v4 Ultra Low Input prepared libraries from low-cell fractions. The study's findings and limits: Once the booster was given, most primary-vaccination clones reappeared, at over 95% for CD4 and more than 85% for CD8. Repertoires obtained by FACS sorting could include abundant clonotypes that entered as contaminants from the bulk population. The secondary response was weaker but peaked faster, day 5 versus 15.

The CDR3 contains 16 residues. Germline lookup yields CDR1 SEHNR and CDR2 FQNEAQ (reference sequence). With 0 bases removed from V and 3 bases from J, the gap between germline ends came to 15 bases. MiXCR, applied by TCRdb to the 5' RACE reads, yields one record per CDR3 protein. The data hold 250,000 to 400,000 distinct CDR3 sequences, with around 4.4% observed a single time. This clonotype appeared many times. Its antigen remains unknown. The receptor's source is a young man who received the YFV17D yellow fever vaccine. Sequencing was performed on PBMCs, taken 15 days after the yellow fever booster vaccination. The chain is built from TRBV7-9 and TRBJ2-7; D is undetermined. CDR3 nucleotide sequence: TGTGCCAGCAGCTTAGCATACGAAGGTTCGGGCTACGAGCAGTACTTC. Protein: CASSLAYEGSGYEQYF.